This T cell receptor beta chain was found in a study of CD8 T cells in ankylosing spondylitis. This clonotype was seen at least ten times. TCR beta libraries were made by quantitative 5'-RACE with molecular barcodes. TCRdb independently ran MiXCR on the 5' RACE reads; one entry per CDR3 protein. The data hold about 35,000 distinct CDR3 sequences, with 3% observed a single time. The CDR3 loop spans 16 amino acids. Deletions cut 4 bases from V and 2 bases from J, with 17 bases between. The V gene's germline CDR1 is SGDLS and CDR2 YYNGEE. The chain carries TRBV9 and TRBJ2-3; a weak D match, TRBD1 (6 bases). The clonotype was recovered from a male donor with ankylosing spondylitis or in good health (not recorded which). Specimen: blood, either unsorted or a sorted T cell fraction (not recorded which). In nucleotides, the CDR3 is TGTGCCAGCAGCCCGCGACAGGCTTCCAACACAGATACGCAGTATTTT. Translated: CASSPRQASNTDTQYF.